Included here is one TCR beta chain sequence, with context. Its cognate antigen is unknown. A multiplex PCR was run with 60 Vbeta primers and 13 Jbeta primers. In the source study's methods: As a later analysis found, there were 60 million to 90 million unique TCR beta chains, of which about 10 million were shared. Assay: immunoSEQ multiplex PCR; the TCRdb copy retains only in-frame clones and omits some. Clone size and V and J calls were adopted from that table, with D and trimming inferred from the DNA. The sample holds about 62,000 clones, about 77% seen once. This sample is drawn from a study of cytomegalovirus exposure and HLA in healthy donors. Background on the study: About 85 million unique TCRs from HLA-typed donors were held in an early release of data. The study, taken as a whole, reports: In vitro testing confirmed three CMV-associated chains as specific for CMV antigens.

The TCR sequence derives from a middle-aged man in good health and CMV-seronegative. Input material: PBMCs.

The CDR3, as DNA: TGTGCCATACGGCACAGTTCGGGGGAGACCCAGTACTTC. Protein product: CAIRHSSGETQYF. This chain uses TRBV10-3 with TRBJ2-5; D may be TRBD2 (5 bases). The V end was cut by 9 bases, the J end by 5 bases, with 16 bases between. CDR1 is ENHRY, CDR2 SYGVKD, per germline. The CDR3 has 13 residues.